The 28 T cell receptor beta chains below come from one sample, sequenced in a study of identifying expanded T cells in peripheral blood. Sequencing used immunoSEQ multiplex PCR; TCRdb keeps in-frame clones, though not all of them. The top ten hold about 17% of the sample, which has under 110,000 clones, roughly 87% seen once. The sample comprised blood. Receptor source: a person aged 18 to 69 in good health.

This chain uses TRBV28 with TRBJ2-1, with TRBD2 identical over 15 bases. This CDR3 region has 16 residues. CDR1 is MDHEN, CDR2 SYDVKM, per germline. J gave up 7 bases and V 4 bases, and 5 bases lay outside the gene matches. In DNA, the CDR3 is TGTGCCAGCAGTTCCGGACTAGCGGGGGGGTGGAATGAGCAGTTCTTC. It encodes CASSSGLAGGWNEQFF. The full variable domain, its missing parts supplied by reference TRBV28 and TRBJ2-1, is DVKVTQSSRYLVKRTGEKVFLECVQDMDHENMFWYRQDPGLGLRLIYFSYDVKMKEKGDIPEGYSVSREKKERFSLILESASTNQTSMYLCASSSGLAGGWNEQFFGPGTRLTVL.

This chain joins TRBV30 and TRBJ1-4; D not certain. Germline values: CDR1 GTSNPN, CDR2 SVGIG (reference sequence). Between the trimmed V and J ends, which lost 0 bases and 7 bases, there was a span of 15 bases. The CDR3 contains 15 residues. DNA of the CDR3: TGTGCCTGGAGTGTCCGAGGGTATCCCTCTGAAAAACTGTTTTTT. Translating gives CAWSVRGYPSEKLFF.

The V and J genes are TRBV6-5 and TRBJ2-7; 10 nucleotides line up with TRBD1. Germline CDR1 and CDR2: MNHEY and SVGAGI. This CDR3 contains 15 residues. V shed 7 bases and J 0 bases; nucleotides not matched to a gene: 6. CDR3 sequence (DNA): TGTGCCAGCACCCCCGGACAGGGGGGCTCCTACGAGCAGTACTTC. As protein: CASTPGQGGSYEQYF.

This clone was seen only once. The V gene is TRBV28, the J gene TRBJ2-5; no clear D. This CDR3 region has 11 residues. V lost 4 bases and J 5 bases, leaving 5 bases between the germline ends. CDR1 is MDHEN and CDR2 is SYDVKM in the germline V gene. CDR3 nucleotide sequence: TGTGCCAGCAGTTCCAAGGAGACCCAGTACTTC. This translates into CASSSKETQYF.

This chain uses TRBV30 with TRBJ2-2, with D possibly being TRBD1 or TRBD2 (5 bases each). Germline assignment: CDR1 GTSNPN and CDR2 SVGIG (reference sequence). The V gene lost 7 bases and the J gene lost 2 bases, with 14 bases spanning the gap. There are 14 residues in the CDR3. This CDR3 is CALYTGTNTGELFF. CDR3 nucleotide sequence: TGTGCCTTATATACCGGGACCAACACCGGGGAGCTGTTTTTT.

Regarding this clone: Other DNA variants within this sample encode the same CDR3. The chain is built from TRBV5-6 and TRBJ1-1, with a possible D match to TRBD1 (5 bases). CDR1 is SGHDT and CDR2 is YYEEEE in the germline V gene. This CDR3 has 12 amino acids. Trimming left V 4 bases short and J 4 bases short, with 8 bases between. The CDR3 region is CASSPGGTEAFF. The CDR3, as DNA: TGTGCCAGCAGCCCCGGGGGCACTGAAGCTTTCTTT.

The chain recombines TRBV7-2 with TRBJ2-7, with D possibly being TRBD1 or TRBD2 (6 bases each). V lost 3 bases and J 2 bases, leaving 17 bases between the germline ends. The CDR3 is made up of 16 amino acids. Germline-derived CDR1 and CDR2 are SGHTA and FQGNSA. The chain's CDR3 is CASSFPGAGRTYEQYF. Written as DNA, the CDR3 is TGTGCCAGCAGCTTCCCGGGGGCCGGACGTACCTACGAGCAGTACTTC.

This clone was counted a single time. The CDR3: CASSKGRTAPISGANVLTF. The CDR3 DNA follows: TGTGCCAGCAGCAAGGGCCGGACAGCGCCCATCTCTGGGGCCAACGTCCTGACTTTC. The V and J genes are TRBV9 and TRBJ2-6; TRBD1 might be the D (6 bases). The V end lost 4 bases, the J end lost 0 bases, and 20 bases lay between the germline ends. The CDR3 totals 19 residues. Germline-derived CDR1 and CDR2 are SGDLS and YYNGEE. Full variable domain (remainder filled in from reference TRBV9 and TRBJ2-6): DSGVTQTPKHLITATGQRVTLRCSPRSGDLSVYWYQQSLDQGLQFLIQYYNGEERAKGNILERFSAQQFPDLHSELNLSSLELGDSALYFCASSKGRTAPISGANVLTFGAGSRLTVL.

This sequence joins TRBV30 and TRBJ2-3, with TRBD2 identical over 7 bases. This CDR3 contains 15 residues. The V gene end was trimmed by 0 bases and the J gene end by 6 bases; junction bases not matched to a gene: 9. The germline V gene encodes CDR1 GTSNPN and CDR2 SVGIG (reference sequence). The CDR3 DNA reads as TGTGCCTGGAGTGTACCACTAGCGAGAACGGATACGCAGTATTTT. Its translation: CAWSVPLARTDTQYF.

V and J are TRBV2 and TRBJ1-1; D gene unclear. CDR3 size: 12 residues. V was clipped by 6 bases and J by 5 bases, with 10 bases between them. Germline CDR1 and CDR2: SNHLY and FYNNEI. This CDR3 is CASSFSLTEAFF. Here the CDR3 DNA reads TGTGCCAGCAGCTTTTCCCTGACTGAAGCTTTCTTT.

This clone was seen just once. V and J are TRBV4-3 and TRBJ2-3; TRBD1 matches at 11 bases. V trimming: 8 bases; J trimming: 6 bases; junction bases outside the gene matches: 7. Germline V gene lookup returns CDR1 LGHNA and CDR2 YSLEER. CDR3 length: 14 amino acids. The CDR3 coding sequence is TGCGCCAGCTCCGGACAGGGGGCGGGTGATACGCAGTATTTT. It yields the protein CASSGQGAGDTQYF.

The CDR3 spells CASSQDLTAGGPGEQYF. In nucleotides, the CDR3 is TGCGCCAGCAGCCAAGATTTAACGGCGGGGGGGCCCGGCGAGCAGTACTTC. The gene calls are TRBV4-1 and TRBJ2-7, with 9 bases lining up with TRBD2. The CDR3 covers 17 residues. V shed 0 bases and J 6 bases; nucleotides not matched to a gene: 12. In germline, CDR1 is MGHRA, CDR2 YSYEKL.

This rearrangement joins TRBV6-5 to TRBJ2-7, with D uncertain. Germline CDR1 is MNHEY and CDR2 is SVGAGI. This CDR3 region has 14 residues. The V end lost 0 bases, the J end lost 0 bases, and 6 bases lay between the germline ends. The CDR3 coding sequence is TGTGCCAGCAGTTACTCGAGGACCTCCTACGAGCAGTACTTC. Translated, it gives CASSYSRTSYEQYF.

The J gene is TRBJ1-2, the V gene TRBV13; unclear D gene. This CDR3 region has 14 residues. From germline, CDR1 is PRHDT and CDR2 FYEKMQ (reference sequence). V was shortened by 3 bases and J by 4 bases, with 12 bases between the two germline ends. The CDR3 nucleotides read TGTGCCAGCAGCTTGTCACAGCTCTCCTATGGCTACACCTTC. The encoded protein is CASSLSQLSYGYTF.

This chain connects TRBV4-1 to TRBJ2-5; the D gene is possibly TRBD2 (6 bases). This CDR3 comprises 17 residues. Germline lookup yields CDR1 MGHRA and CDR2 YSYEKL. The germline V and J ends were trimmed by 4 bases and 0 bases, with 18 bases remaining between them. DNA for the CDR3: TGCGCCAGCAGCCCCCCTTACATGGCGGGAAACCAAGAGACCCAGTACTTC. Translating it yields CASSPPYMAGNQETQYF.

Here the CDR3 DNA reads TGTGCCAGTAGTATGACGACGGATTACGAGCAGTACTTC. Protein sequence: CASSMTTDYEQYF. The V call is TRBV19, the J call TRBJ2-7; D gene uncertain. The germline V gene encodes CDR1 LNHDA and CDR2 SQIVND (reference sequence). V dropped 3 bases and J dropped 4 bases, with 10 bases sitting between them. The CDR3 consists of 13 residues.

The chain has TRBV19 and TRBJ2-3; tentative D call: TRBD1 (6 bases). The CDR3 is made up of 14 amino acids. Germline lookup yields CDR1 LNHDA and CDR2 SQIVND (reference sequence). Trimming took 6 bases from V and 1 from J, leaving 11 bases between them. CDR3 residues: CASSRQVRTDTQYF. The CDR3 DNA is TGTGCCAGTAGCCGACAGGTCCGCACAGATACGCAGTATTTT.

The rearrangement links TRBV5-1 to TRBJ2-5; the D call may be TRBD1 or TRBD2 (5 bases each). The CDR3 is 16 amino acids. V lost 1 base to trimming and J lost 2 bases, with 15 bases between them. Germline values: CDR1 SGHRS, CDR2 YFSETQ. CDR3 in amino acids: CASSLTGDGGQETQYF. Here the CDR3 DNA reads TGCGCCAGCAGCTTGACCGGGGATGGGGGTCAAGAGACCCAGTACTTC.

CDR3 loop: CASSIEYRETQYF. The CDR3, as DNA: TGTGCCAGTAGTATAGAATATCGAGAGACCCAGTACTTC. V usage is TRBV19 and J usage is TRBJ2-5; D gene ambiguous. Germline values: CDR1 LNHDA, CDR2 SQIVND (reference sequence). The ends were cut back, 0 bases at V and 4 bases at J, with 6 bases in the middle. The CDR3 has 13 residues.

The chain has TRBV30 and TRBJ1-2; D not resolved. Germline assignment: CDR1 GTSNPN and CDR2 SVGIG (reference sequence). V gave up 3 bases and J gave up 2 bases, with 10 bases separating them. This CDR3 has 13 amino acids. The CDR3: CAWSRTHNYGYTF. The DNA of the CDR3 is TGTGCCTGGAGCCGGACTCACAACTATGGCTACACCTTC.

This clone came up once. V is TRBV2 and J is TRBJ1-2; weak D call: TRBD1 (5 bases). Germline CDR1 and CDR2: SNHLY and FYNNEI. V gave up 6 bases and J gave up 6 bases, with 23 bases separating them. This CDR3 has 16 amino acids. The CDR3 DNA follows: TGTGCCAGCAGGGGGGGATTTTACAGGAGGACGGATGGCTACACCTTC. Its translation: CASRGGFYRRTDGYTF.

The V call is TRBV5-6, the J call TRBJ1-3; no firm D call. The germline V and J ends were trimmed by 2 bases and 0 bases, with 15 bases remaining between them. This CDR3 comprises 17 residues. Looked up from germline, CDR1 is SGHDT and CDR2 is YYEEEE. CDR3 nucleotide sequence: TGTGCCAGCAGCTTCTTCAGGTTGAAGAGCTCTGGAAACACCATATATTTT. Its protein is CASSFFRLKSSGNTIYF.

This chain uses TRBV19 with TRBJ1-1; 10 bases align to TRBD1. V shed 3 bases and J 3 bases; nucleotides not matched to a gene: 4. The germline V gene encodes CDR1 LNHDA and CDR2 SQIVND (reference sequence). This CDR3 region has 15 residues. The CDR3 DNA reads TGTGCCAGTAGTATCTGGACAGGGGGGGACACTGAAGCTTTCTTT. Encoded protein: CASSIWTGGDTEAFF.

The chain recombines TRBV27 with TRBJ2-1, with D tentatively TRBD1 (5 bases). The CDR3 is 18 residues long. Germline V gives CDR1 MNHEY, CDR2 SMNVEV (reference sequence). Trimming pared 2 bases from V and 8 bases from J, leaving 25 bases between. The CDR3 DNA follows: TGTGCCAGCAGTTTACTTCGACCAATCCTACAGGACGAGGATGAGCAGTTCTTC. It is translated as CASSLLRPILQDEDEQFF.

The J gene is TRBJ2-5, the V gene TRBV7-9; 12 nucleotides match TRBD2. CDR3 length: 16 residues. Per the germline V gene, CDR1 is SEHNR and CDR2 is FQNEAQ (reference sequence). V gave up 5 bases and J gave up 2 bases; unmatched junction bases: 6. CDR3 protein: CASSPSGGADQETQYF. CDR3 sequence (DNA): TGTGCCAGCAGCCCTAGCGGGGGGGCCGATCAAGAGACCCAGTACTTC. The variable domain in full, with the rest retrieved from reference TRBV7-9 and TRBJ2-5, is DTGVSQNPRHKITKRGQNVTFRCDPISEHNRLYWYRQTLGQGPEFLTYFQNEAQLEKSRLLSDRFSAERPKGSFSTLEIQRTEQGDSAMYLCASSPSGGADQETQYFGPGTRLLVL.

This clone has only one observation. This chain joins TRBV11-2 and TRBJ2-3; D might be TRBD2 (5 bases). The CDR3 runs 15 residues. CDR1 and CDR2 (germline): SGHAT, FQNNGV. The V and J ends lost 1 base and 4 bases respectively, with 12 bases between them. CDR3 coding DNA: TGTGCCAGCAGCTTAGGTCTAGCCGGGGCAGATACGCAGTATTTT. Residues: CASSLGLAGADTQYF.

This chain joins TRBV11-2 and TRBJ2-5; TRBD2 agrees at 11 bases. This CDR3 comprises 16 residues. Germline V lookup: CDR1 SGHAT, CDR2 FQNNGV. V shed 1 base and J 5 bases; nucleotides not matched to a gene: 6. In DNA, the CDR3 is TGTGCCAGCAGCTTAGGACTAGCGGGGTCGAAGGAGACCCAGTACTTC. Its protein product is CASSLGLAGSKETQYF.

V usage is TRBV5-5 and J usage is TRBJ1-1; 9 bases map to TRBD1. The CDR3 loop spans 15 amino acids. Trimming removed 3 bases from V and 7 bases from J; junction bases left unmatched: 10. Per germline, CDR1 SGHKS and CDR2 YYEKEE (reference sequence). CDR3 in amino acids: CASSYTGTGPSEAFF. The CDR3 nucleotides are TGTGCCAGCAGCTACACCGGGACAGGGCCCAGTGAAGCTTTCTTT. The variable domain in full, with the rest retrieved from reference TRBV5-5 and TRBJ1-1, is DAGVTQSPTHLIKTRGQQVTLRCSPISGHKSVSWYQQVLGQGPQFIFQYYEKEERGRGNFPDRFSARQFPNYSSELNVNALLLGDSALYLCASSYTGTGPSEAFFGQGTRLTVV.